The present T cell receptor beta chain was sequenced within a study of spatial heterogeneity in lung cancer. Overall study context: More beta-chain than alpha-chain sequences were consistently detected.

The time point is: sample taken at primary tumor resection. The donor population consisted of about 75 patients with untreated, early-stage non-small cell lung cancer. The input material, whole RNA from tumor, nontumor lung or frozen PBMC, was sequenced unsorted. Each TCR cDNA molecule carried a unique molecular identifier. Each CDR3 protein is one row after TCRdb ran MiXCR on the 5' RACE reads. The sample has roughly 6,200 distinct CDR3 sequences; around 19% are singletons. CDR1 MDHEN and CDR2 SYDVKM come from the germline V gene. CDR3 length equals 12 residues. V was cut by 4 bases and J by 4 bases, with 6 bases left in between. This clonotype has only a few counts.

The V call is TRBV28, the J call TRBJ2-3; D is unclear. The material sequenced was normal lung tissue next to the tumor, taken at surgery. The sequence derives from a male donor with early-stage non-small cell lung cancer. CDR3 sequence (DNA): TGTGCCAGCAGTTCCCCGGCAGATACGCAGTATTTT. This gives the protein CASSSPADTQYF.